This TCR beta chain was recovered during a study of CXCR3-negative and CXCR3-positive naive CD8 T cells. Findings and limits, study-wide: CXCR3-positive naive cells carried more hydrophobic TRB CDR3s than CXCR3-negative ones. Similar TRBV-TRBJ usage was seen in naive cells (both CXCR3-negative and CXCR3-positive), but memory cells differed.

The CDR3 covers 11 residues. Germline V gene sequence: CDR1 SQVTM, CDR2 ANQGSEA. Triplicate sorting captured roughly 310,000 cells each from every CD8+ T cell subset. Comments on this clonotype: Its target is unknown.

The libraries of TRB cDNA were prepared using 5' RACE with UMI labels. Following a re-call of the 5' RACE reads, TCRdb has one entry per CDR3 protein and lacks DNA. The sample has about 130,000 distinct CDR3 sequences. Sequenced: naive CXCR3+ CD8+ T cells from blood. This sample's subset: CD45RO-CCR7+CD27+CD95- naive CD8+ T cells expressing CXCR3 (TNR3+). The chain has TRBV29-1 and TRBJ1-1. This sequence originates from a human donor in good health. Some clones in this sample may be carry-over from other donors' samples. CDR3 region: CSGTSDTEAFF.